This T cell receptor (beta chain) was recorded in a study of tumor-infiltrating lymphocytes in primary liver carcinoma. For blood RNA, unsorted whole blood served as the source, and germline DNA was extracted too. This clonotype was detected a few times. Its antigen is unidentified. V was cut by 6 bases and J by 8 bases, with 10 bases left in between. The CDR3 length is 11 residues. CDR1 and CDR2 from the germline V gene are WNHNN and SYGVQD (reference sequence). The study's findings and limits: When set against blood, tumors had a significantly higher top-250-clone fraction (p = 0.039).

TCR beta cDNA was reverse-transcribed from roughly 520 ng of total RNA. The reaction used a constant-region primer and ProtoScript II reverse transcriptase. Slightly modified ARM-PCR with three nested multiplex PCR rounds yielded TCR beta libraries. For 10 cycles apiece, the opening two PCR rounds ran with TRBV1-TRBV30 forward primers and a C-beta reverse primer. In TCRdb, the multiplex PCR reads were re-called with MiXCR into one record per CDR3 protein. This table has about 330,000 distinct CDR3 sequences, about 65% appearing once. This sequence joins TRBV10-1 and TRBJ1-2; D is perhaps TRBD1 (6 bases). This TCR came from a middle-aged man with primary liver carcinoma and hepatitis B virus infection. Sequencing used peripheral blood. Here the CDR3 DNA reads TGCGCCAGCAGACAGGGTGGCGGCTACACCTTC. As protein: CASRQGGGYTF.